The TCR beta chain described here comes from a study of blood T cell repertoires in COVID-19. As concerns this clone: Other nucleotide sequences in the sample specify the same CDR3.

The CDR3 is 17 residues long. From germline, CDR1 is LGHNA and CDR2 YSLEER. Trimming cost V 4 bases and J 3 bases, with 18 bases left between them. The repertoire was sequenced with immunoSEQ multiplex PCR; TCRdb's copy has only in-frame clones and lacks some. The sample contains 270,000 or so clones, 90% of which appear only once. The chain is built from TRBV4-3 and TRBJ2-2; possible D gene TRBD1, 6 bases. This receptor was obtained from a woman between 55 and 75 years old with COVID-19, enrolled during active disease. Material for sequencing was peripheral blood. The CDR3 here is CASSPQRADSYTGELFF. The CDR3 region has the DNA TGCGCCAGCAGCCCTCAGAGAGCGGACAGCTACACCGGGGAGCTGTTTTTT.